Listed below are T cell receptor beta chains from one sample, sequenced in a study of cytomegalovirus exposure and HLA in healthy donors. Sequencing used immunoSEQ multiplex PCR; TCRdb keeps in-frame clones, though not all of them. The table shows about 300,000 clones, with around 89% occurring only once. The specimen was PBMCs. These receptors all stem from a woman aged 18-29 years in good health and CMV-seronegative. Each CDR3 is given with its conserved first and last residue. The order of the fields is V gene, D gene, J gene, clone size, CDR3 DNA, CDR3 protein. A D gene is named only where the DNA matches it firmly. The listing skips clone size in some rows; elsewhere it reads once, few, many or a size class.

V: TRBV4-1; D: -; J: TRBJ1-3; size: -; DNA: TGCGCCAGCAGCCAAGATAGAGGCTCTGGAAACACCATATATTTT; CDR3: CASSQDRGSGNTIYF
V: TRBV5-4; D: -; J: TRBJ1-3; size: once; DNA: TGTGCCAGCAGCTTGGGTGACAGGCCAAACACCATATATTTT; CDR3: CASSLGDRPNTIYF
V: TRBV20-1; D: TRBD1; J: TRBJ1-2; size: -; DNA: TGCAGTGCCGCGGACAGGGCTGGCTACACCTTC; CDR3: CSAADRAGYTF
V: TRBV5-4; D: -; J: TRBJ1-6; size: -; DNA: TGTGCCAGCAGTCCACAGCCGCCGACCTATAATTCACCCCTCCACTTT; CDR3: CASSPQPPTYNSPLHF
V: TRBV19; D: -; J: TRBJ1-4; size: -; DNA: TGTGCCAGCGGGGAGCGGTTTGCAACTAATGAAAAACTGTTTTTT; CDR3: CASGERFATNEKLFF
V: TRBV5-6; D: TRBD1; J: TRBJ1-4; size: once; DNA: TGTGCCAGCAGTAGGACGGGACAGGTTAATGAAAAACTGTTTTTT; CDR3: CASSRTGQVNEKLFF
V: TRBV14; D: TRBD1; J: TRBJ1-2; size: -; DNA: TGTGCCAGCAGGGAAACAGGGGGCTCTGGCTACACCTTC; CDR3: CASRETGGSGYTF
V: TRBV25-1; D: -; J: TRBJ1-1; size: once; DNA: TGTGCCAGCAGTGAATCTCAGGTCATGAATGAAGCTTTCTTT; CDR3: CASSESQVMNEAFF
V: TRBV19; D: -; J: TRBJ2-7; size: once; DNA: TGTGCCAGTAGTATATCGGGGGCCTACGAGCAGTACTTC; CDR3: CASSISGAYEQYF
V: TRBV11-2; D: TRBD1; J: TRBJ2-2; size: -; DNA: TGTGCCAGCAGCTTATTTGGCAGGGGGCTTTACACTAACACCGGGGAGCTGTTTTTT; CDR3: CASSLFGRGLYTNTGELFF
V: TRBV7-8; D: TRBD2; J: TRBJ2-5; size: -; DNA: TGTGCCAGCAGCTTACTAGCGGGAGTGGGACGACAAGAGACCCAGTACTTC; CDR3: CASSLLAGVGRQETQYF
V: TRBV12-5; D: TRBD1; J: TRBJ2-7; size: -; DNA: TGTGCTAGTCGTGGCGCCACGAAGGAGACAGGGACCTACGAGCAGTACTTC; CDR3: CASRGATKETGTYEQYF
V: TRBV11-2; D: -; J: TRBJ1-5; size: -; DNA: TGTGCCAGCAGCTTGGGGCAGAATCAGCCCCAGCATTTT; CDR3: CASSLGQNQPQHF
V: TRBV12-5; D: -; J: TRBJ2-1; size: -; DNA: TGTGCTAGTGGTTCGGGTCCAGATCGGCAGCAGTTCTTC; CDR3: CASGSGPDRQQFF
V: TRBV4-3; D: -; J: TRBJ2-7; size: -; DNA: TGCGCCAGCAGCCAGGGAGGTTCGGGTTGGTACTGCGAGCAGTACTTC; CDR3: CASSQGGSGWYCEQYF
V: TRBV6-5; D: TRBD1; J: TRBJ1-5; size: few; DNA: TGTGCCAGCAGTCCGGACAGGAGCAATCAGCCCCAGCATTTT; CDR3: CASSPDRSNQPQHF
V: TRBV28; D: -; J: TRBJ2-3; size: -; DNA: TGTGCCAGCAGGGTAGCGTTATTTAGGAGGGGCACGCAGTATTTT; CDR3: CASRVALFRRGTQYF
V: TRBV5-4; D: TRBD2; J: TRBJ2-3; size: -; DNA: TGTGCCAGCAGGGCCGGGACTAGCGGGAGGGCCGGCGATACGCAGTATTTT; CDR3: CASRAGTSGRAGDTQYF
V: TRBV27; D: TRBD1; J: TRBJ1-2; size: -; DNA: TGTGCCAGCAGTCCAAACGGACAGGGGGGCGTTTATGGCTACACCTTC; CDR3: CASSPNGQGGVYGYTF
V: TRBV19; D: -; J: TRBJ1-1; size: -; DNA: TGTGCCAGTAGTCCCGGGACATTGACTGAAGCTTTCTTT; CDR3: CASSPGTLTEAFF
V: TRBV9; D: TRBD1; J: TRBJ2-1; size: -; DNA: TGTGCCAGCAGCACCCAGACAGGGGGCTACAATGAGCAGTTCTTC; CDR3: CASSTQTGGYNEQFF
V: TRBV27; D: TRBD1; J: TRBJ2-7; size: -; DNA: TGTGCCAGCAGTTTATCGACGGGACAGGGGCCTCACGAGCAGTACTTC; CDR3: CASSLSTGQGPHEQYF
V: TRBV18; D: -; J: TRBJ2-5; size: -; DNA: TGTGCCAGCTCACCCCCCAGTCAAGAGACCCAGTACTTC; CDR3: CASSPPSQETQYF
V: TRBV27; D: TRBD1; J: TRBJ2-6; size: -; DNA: TGTGCCAGCAGTCGTGCAGGGGGCTTTGGGGCCAACGTCCTGACTTTC; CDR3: CASSRAGGFGANVLTF
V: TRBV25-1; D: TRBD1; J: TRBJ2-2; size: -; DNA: TGTGCCAGCAGTGCTTCCGGGACAGGGGAGGCCGGGGAGCTGTTTTTT; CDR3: CASSASGTGEAGELFF
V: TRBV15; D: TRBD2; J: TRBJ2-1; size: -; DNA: TGTGCCACGAACCCACGGGAGGGAACCTACAATGAGCAGTTCTTC; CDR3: CATNPREGTYNEQFF
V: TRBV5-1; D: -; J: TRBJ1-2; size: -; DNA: TGCGCCAGCGCGGACAGATTTAACTATGGCTACACCTTC; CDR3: CASADRFNYGYTF
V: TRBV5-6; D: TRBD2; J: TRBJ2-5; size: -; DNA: TGTGCCAGCAGCCCCGGGACTAGCGGAGAGACCCAGTACTTC; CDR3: CASSPGTSGETQYF
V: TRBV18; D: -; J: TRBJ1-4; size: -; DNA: TGTGCCAGCTCATCTGCCCCGGGACAAGGCGGAAAACTGTTTTTT; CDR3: CASSSAPGQGGKLFF
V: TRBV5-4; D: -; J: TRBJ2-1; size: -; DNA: TGTGCCAGCACCTCGCGGGGAGTCAATGAGCAGTTCTTC; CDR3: CASTSRGVNEQFF
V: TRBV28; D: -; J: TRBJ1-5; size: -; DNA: TGTGCCAGCAATTCTCCAGATAGCAATCAGCCCCAGCATTTT; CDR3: CASNSPDSNQPQHF
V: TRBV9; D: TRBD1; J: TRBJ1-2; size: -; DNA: TGTGCCAGCGGGGCCGGGACAGGGGCCTATGGCTACACCTTC; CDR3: CASGAGTGAYGYTF
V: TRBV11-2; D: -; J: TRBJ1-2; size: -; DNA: TGTGCCAGCAGCTTAGATAGAGCCCGGGGGAGGTATGGCTACACCTTC; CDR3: CASSLDRARGRYGYTF
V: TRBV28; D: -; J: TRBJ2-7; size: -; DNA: TGTGCCAGCAGTTTAAACAGGGTTGCCTACGAGCAGTACTTC; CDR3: CASSLNRVAYEQYF
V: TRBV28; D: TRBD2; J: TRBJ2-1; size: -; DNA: TGTGCCAGCATGGGACTAGCGGGCGATGAGCAGTTCTTC; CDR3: CASMGLAGDEQFF
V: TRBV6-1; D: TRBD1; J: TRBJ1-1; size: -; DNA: TGTGCCAGCAGTGTAGCTATGAGATTTGGACAGGGCAGAAGGGACACTGAAGCTTTCTTT; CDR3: CASSVAMRFGQGRRDTEAFF
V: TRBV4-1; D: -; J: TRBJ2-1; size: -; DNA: TGCGCCAGCAGCCAAGATCCCGGCAGGGGATGGTACAATGAGCAGTTCTTC; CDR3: CASSQDPGRGWYNEQFF
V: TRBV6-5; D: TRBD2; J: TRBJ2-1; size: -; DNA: TGTGCCAGCAGCGCAGGCGGGAGTAGCTACAATGAGCAGTTCTTC; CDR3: CASSAGGSSYNEQFF
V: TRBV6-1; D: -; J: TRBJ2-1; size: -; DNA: TGTGCCAGCAAGACCATGGGGCCGTCCTACAATGAGCAGTTCTTC; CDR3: CASKTMGPSYNEQFF
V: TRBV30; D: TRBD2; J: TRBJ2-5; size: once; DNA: TGTGCCTGGGGACTAGCGGGCTTTGTGGAGACCCAGTACTTC; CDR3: CAWGLAGFVETQYF
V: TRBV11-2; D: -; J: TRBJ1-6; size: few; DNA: TGTGCCAGCAGCGCCGGACAGTTTAATTCACCCCTCCACTTT; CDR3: CASSAGQFNSPLHF
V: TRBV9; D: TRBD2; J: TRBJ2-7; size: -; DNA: TGTGCCAGCAGCGCTAGCGGGAGAGCTTACGAGCAGTACTTC; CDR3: CASSASGRAYEQYF
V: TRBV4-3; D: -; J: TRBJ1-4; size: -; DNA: TGCGCCAGCAGCCACCGGGGACTTCATGAAAAACTGTTTTTT; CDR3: CASSHRGLHEKLFF
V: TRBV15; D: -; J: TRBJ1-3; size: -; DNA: TGTGCCACCAGCGGGAGGAGAAACACCATATATTTT; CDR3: CATSGRRNTIYF
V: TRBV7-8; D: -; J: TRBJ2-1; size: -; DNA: TGTGCCAGCAGCTTAGCGCGGAGACTAACCTACAATGAGCAGTTCTTC; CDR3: CASSLARRLTYNEQFF
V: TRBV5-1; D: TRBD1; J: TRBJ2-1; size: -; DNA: TGCGCCAGCAGCCCCCTCGGGACAGGGTTCCATGAGCAGTTCTTC; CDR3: CASSPLGTGFHEQFF
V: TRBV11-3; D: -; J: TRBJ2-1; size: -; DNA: TGTGCCAGCAGCTTATCCGGAGCTTCCTACAATGAGCAGTTCTTC; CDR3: CASSLSGASYNEQFF
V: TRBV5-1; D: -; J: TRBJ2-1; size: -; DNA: TGCGCCAGCAGCGCCAGACTGCCTAGTCTTAATGAGCAGTTCTTC; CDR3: CASSARLPSLNEQFF
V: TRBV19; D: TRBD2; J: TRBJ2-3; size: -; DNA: TGTGCCAGTAGTACTCTAGCGGGAGTGATGGATACGCAGTATTTT; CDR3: CASSTLAGVMDTQYF
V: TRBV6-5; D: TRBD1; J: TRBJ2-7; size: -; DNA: TGTGCCAGCAGTTACTCGATCAGGACAGGGGGCTACGAGCAGTACTTC; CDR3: CASSYSIRTGGYEQYF
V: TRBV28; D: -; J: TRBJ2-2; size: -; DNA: TGTGCCAGCAGTCCCTCGACACAGGGTTTTAGAGCCGGGGAGCTGTTTTTT; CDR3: CASSPSTQGFRAGELFF
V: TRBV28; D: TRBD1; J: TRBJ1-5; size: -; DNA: TGTGCCAGCAGTCTCCGACAGGGGGATAGTCAGCCCCAGCATTTT; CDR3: CASSLRQGDSQPQHF
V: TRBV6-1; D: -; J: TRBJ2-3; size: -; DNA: TGTGCCAGCAGTGACGGGGGGCCCACAGATACGCAGTATTTT; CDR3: CASSDGGPTDTQYF
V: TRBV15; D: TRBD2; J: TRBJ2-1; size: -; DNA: TGTGCCACCAGCTTGACTAGCGGGACCTACAATGAGCAGTTCTTC; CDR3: CATSLTSGTYNEQFF